This T cell receptor (beta chain) was sequenced in a study of Ad26.COV2.S vaccination and SARS-CoV-2 variants. Clones were sequenced by immunoSEQ multiplex PCR, and TCRdb holds only the in-frame ones, with some missing. The sample lists over 400,000 clones, roughly 90% occurring once. Deletions cut 5 bases from V and 1 base from J, with 9 bases between. The germline CDR1 and CDR2 sequences are SGHRS and YFSETQ. The CDR3 consists of 13 residues. The treatment is: roughly 20 received Ad26.COV2.S at low or high dose, single or two shots; roughly five received placebo; per-sample allocation not given. Sample collection was performed on day 63 after the first vaccine or placebo injection.

The TCR was taken from a person between 18 and 65 years old who received the Ad26.COV2.S COVID-19 vaccine or a placebo. Material: peripheral blood, obtained in a trial of Ad26.COV2.S vaccine versus placebo. The rearrangement links TRBV5-1 to TRBJ1-2, with D hard to call. CDR3 DNA: TGCGCCAGCAGGCCAGGAGATAACTATGGCTACACCTTC. This gives the protein CASRPGDNYGYTF.